This T cell receptor beta chain is drawn from a study of shared clonotypes between healthy human individuals. In the study overall: Each donor's CD4 naive and CD4 memory cells filled three plates apiece, CD8 naive two, and CD8 memory one. Study conclusions and caveats: Blood was the only sampled material, and tissue repertoires likely differ.

The authors ran the assay at deep level. Libraries were prepared by immunoSEQ multiplex PCR; TCRdb keeps only in-frame clonotypes and omits some of them. The profile shows about 1 million clones, around 76% of them singletons. This clone has more than one count but fewer than ten. Its target is unknown. The CDR3 is 15 residues long. Germline loops: CDR1 GTSNPN, CDR2 SVGIG (reference sequence). The V gene lost 2 bases and the J gene lost 7 bases, with 17 bases spanning the gap. The TCR was taken from a man between 18 and 29 years old in good health. Sequenced material: memory CD4+ T cells sorted from blood. The subset here: CD45RA-negative fraction. The gene calls are TRBV30 and TRBJ1-4; TRBD1 is a possible D gene (5 bases). This CDR3 is CAWSRGGGVGEKLFF. CDR3 coding DNA: TGTGCCTGGAGTAGGGGCGGGGGAGTGGGTGAAAAACTGTTTTTT.